This paragraph covers one TCR beta chain sequence. Its cognate antigen is unknown. The sample belongs to a study of cytomegalovirus exposure and HLA in healthy donors. Trimming shortened V by 6 bases and J by 6 bases, and 8 bases separated the two germline ends. This CDR3 comprises 11 residues. Germline CDR1 MNHEY, CDR2 SVGAGI. Study-level points and caveats: The authors confirmed in vitro that three CMV-associated chains were specific for CMV antigens.

PCR employed 60 Vbeta and 13 Jbeta primers. Authors' methods: Later, 75 million to 100 million unique TCR beta chains were counted in an analysis, and some 9.9 million of them were shared. Data came from immunoSEQ multiplex PCR; TCRdb stores just in-frame clones and leaves some out. D and trimming were read from the DNA, whereas the V and J calls and clone size are those reported in that table. The table shows about 180,000 clones, with around 75% occurring only once. This chain uses TRBV6-5 with TRBJ1-1; TRBD1 might be the D (6 bases). The source is a male donor in good health and CMV-seronegative. Sample: PBMCs. The CDR3 nucleotides are TGTGCCAGCAGACAGGGAGCTGAAGCTTTCTTT. It codes for CASRQGAEAFF.